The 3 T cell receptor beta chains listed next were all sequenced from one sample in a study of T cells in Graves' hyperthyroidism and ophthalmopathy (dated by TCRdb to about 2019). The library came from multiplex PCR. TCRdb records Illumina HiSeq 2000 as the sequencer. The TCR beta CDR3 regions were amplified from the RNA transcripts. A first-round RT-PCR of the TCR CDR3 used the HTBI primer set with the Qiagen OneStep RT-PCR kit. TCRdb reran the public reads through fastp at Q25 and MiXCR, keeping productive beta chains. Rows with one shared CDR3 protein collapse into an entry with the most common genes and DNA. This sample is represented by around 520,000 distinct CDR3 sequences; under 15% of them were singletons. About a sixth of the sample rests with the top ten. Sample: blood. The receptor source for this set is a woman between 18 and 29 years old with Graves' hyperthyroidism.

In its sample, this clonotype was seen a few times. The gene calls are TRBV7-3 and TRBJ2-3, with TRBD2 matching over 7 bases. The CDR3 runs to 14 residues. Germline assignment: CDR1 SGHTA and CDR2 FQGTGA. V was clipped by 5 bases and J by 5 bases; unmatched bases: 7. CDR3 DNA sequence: TGTGCCAGCAGCCCGACGGGAGGAAGAGATACGCAGTATTTT. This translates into CASSPTGGRDTQYF.

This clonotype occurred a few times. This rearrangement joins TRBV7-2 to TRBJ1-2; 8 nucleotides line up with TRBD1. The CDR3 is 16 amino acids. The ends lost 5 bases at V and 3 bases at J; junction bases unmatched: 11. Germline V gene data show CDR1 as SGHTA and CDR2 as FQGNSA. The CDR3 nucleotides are TGTGCCAGCAGCCCGCGGACAGGGAGGGTATACTATGGCTACACCTTC. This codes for CASSPRTGRVYYGYTF.

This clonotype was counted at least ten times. The CDR3 DNA reads TGTGCCAGCAGCCAAGATCTCTCTCCCTCTACGCAGTATTTT. This encodes CASSQDLSPSTQYF. This chain links TRBV14 with TRBJ2-3, with no clear D. The germline gives CDR1 SGHDN, CDR2 FVKESK. This CDR3 contains 14 residues. Trimming removed 0 bases from V and 8 bases from J, with 12 bases in between.